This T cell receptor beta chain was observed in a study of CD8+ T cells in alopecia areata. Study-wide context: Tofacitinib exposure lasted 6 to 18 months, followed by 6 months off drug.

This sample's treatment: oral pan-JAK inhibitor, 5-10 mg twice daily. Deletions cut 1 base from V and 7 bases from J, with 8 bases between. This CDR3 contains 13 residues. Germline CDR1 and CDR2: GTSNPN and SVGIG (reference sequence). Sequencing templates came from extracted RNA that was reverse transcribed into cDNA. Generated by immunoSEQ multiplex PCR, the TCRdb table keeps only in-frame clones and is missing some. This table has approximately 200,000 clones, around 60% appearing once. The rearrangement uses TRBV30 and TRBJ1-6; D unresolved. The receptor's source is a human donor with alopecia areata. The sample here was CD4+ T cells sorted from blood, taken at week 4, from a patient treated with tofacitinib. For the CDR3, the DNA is TGTGCCTGGAGTGAACAGCCGAATTCACCCCTCCACTTT. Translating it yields CAWSEQPNSPLHF.